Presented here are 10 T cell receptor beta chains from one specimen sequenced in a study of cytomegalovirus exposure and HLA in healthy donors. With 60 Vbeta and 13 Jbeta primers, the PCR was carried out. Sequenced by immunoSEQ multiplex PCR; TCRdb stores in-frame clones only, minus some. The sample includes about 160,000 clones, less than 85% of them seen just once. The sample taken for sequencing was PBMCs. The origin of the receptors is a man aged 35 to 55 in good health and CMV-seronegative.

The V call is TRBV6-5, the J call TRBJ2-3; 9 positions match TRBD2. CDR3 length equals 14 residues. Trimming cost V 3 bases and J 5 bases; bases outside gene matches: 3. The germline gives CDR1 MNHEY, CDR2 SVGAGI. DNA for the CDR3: TGTGCCAGCAGTTATTGGCGGGGGGGAGATACGCAGTATTTT. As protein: CASSYWRGGDTQYF.

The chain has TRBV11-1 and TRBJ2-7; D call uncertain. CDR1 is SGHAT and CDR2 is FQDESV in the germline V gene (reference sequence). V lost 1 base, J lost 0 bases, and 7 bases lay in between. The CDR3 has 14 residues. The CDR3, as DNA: TGTGCCAGCAGCTTAGGAGGCACCTCCTACGAGCAGTACTTC. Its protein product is CASSLGGTSYEQYF.

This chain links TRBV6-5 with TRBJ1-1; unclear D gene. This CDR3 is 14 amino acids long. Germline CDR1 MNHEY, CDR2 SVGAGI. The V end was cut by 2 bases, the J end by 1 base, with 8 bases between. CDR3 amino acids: CASSYATSNTEAFF. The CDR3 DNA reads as TGTGCCAGCAGTTACGCCACATCGAACACTGAAGCTTTCTTT.

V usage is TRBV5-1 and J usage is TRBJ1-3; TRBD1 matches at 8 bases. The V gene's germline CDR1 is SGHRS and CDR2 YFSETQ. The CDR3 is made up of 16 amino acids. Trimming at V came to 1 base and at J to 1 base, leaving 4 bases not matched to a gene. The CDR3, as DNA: TGCGCCAGCAGCTTGCAGGGGGCAGAATCTGGAAACACCATATATTTT. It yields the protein CASSLQGAESGNTIYF.

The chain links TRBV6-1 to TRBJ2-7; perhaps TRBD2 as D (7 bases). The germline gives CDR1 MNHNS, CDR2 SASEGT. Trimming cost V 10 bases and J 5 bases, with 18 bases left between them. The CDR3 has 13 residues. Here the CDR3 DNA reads TGTGCCATAGGGGGGGAAGCAGGCCACGAGCAGTACTTC. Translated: CAIGGEAGHEQYF.

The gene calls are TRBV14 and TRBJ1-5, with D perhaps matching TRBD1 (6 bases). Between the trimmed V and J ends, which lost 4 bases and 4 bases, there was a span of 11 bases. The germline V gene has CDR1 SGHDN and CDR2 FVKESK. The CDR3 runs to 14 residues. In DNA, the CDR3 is TGTGCCAGCAGCCTATCAGGGGTTAATCAGCCCCAGCATTTT. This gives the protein CASSLSGVNQPQHF.

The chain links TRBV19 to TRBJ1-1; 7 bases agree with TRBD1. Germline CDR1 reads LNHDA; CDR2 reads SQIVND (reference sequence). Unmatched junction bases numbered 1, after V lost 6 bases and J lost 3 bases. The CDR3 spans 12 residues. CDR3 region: CASRQGYTEAFF. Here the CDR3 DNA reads TGTGCCAGTAGACAGGGGTACACTGAAGCTTTCTTT.

The CDR3 coding sequence is TGTGCCAGCAGCCAGTTACAGGTACCTCGTCCCGGGGAGCTGTTTTTT. This translates into CASSQLQVPRPGELFF. The chain couples TRBV4-2 to TRBJ2-2; the D gene is possibly TRBD1 (5 bases). V shed 3 bases and J shed 6 bases, with 17 bases lying between them. Germline V CDR1 and CDR2: LGHNA, YNFKEQ. The CDR3 spans 16 residues.

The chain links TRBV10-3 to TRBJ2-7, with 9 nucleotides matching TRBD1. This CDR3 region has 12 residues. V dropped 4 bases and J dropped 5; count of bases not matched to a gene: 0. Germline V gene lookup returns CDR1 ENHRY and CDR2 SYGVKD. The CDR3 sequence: CAISGTGDEQYF. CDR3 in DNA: TGTGCCATCAGTGGGACAGGGGACGAGCAGTACTTC.

The chain's CDR3 is CATMRTGGSQPQHF. The CDR3 nucleotides read TGCGCCACCATGAGGACAGGGGGCAGTCAGCCCCAGCATTTT. This rearrangement joins TRBV10-2 to TRBJ1-5; TRBD1 matches 11 bases. The CDR3 consists of 14 residues. Germline values: CDR1 WSHSY, CDR2 SAAADI. With V trimmed by 10 bases and J by 6 bases, 8 bases remained unmatched.